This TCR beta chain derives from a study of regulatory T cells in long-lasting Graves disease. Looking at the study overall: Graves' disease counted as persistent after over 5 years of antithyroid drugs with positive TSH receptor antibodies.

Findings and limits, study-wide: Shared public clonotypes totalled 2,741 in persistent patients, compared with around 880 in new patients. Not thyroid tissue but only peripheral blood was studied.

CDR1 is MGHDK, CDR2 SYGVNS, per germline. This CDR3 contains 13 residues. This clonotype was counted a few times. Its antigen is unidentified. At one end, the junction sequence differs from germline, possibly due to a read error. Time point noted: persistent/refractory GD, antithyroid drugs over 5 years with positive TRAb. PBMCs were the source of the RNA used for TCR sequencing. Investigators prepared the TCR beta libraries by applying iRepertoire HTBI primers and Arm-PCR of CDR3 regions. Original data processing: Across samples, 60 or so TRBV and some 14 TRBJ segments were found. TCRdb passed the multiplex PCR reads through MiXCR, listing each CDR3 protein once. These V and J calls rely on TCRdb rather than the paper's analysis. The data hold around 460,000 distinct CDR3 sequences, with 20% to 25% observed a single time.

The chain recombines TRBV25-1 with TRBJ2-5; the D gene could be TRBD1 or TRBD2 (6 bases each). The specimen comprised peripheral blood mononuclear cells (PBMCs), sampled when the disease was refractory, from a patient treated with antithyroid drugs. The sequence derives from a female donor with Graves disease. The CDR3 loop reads CATSEGGPQTQYF. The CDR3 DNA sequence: TGTGCCACCAGTGAGGGGGGACCCCAGACCCAGTACTTC.